These 5 T cell receptor beta chains originate from one sample sequenced in a study of blood T cells in healthy people across ages. The second PCR ran roughly 6 to 12 cycles with a sample-barcoded 5' primer and J-beta primers. TCRdb redid the calling of the 5' RACE reads with MiXCR, one entry per CDR3 protein. The sample lists some 1.4 million distinct CDR3 sequences; approximately 38% were seen once. Sequenced sample: blood. The source is a woman aged 18-35 years in good health.

The chain employs TRBV18 and TRBJ2-7; 8 nucleotides agree with TRBD2. The CDR3 contains 17 residues. The ends lost 3 bases at V and 3 bases at J; junction bases unmatched: 13. The germline gives CDR1 KGHSH, CDR2 LQKENI. The CDR3 DNA reads TGTGCCAGCTCACCGCAACTAGCGGTGGGACACATCTACGAGCAGTACTTC. Encoded protein: CASSPQLAVGHIYEQYF.

The J gene is TRBJ2-4, the V gene TRBV21-1; the DNA was not compared with TRBD1, the D call given in the table. TRBV21-1 counts as a pseudogene. The CDR3 covers 20 residues. In nucleotides, the CDR3 is TGTGCCAGCAGCAAAGCAGAGGGGCGGGTCCGTATACTAGCCAAAAACATTCAGTACTTC. Translation: CASSKAEGRVRILAKNIQYF.

The J gene is TRBJ2-1, the V gene TRBV27; D not resolved. V lost 3 bases to trimming and J lost 1 base, with 10 bases between them. The CDR3 extends over 15 amino acids. Germline CDR1 is MNHEY and CDR2 is SMNVEV (reference sequence). CDR3 amino acids: CASSFDRESYNEQFF. The DNA of the CDR3 is TGTGCCAGCAGTTTCGATAGGGAATCCTACAATGAGCAGTTCTTC.

This clonotype was recorded a few times. The chain couples TRBV6-5 to TRBJ2-1, with 12 bases that match TRBD2. After removal of 0 bases from V and 6 bases from J, the junction contained 3 bases not matched to a gene. This CDR3 contains 16 residues. The V gene's germline CDR1 is MNHEY and CDR2 SVGAGI. The CDR3 loop reads CASSYSTSGSGNEQFF. In nucleotides, the CDR3 is TGTGCCAGCAGTTACTCGACTAGCGGGAGTGGCAATGAGCAGTTCTTC.

This clonotype was detected many times. This rearrangement joins TRBV7-6 to TRBJ2-5; D ambiguous. Germline CDR1 reads SGHVS; CDR2 reads FNYEAQ. V gave up 3 bases and J gave up 2 bases, with 4 bases separating them. The CDR3 runs 12 residues. CDR3 residues: CASSLFQETQYF. CDR3 in DNA: TGTGCCAGCAGCTTGTTTCAAGAGACCCAGTACTTC.